This TCR beta chain was captured by sequencing in a study of CD8 T cells in ankylosing spondylitis. Study findings and constraints: Among TCR beta sequences, a motif of eight highly homologous variants appeared characteristic of ankylosing spondylitis blood.

TCRdb recomputed calls from the 5' RACE reads with MiXCR, one row per CDR3 protein. The data show about 150,000 distinct CDR3 sequences, over 10% seen once. Remarks on this clonotype: Its antigen is still unknown.

This CDR3 spans 14 amino acids. The germline CDR1 and CDR2 sequences are MNHEY and SVGAGI. The V gene lost 2 bases and the J gene lost 0 bases, with 7 bases spanning the gap. Sequenced material: blood, either unsorted or a sorted T cell fraction (not recorded which). The genes are TRBV6-5 and TRBJ1-2; D is undetermined. This clonotype was sampled from a female donor with ankylosing spondylitis or in good health (not recorded which). The CDR3 bases are TGTGCCAGCAGTTACAACAAAGCTAACTATGGCTACACCTTC. Translation gives CASSYNKANYGYTF.